The 20 T cell receptor beta chains in this list originate from one sample, sequenced in a study of shared clonotypes between healthy human individuals. TCRdb keeps only in-frame clones here, not all; method: immunoSEQ multiplex PCR. The sample holds about 2 million clones, 85% to 95% seen once. Sequencing used naive CD4+ T cells sorted from blood. Documented subset: CD45RA+ positively selected. Receptors originate from a man younger than 30 in good health.

As to this clone: Other nucleotide sequences in the sample specify the same CDR3. CDR3 region: CASRLQGGNEQFF. The DNA for the CDR3 is TGCGCCAGCAGATTACAGGGGGGCAATGAGCAGTTCTTC. The chain couples TRBV5-1 to TRBJ2-1; TRBD1 agrees at 8 bases. Germline V gene data show CDR1 as SGHRS and CDR2 as YFSETQ. This CDR3 is built from 13 residues. Germline trimming cut 5 bases from V and 6 bases from J; bases unmatched to any gene: 4. The variable domain in full, completed from reference TRBV5-1 and TRBJ2-1, reads KAGVTQTPRYLIKTRGQQVTLSCSPISGHRSVSWYQQTPGQGLQFLFEYFSETQRNKGNFPGRFSGRQFSNSRSEMNVSTLELGDSALYLCASRLQGGNEQFFGPGTRLTVL.

To note about this clone: The same CDR3 is also encoded by other DNA sequences in this sample. This chain connects TRBV6-5 to TRBJ2-3; 8 nucleotides line up with TRBD2. In germline, CDR1 is MNHEY, CDR2 SVGAGI. The length of the CDR3 is 12 residues. The ends lost 6 bases at V and 4 bases at J; junction bases unmatched: 0. CDR3 region: CASRRGADTQYF. The DNA for the CDR3 is TGTGCCAGCAGGCGGGGGGCAGATACGCAGTATTTT.

This clone was observed a single time. The chain combines TRBV29-1 with TRBJ2-5; TRBD1 aligns across 8 bases. The CDR3 length is 16 residues. Trimming took 0 bases from V and 2 from J; bases not matched to a gene: 8. Germline V lookup: CDR1 SQVTM, CDR2 ANQGSEA. CDR3 amino acids: CSVEDRSRGRQETQYF. CDR3 DNA sequence: TGCAGCGTTGAAGATCGGAGCAGGGGGCGGCAAGAGACCCAGTACTTC.

The J gene is TRBJ2-7, the V gene TRBV2; 7 bases match TRBD2. CDR1 and CDR2 (germline): SNHLY, FYNNEI. The CDR3 has 15 residues. V gave up 2 bases and J gave up 7 bases; unmatched junction bases: 11. This chain's CDR3 is CASSERLAVGQEQYF. CDR3 nucleotides: TGTGCCAGCAGTGAACGGCTAGCGGTGGGGCAAGAGCAGTACTTC.

This clone was counted between two and nine times. This chain connects TRBV5-1 to TRBJ2-7; D possibly corresponds to TRBD1 (5 bases). In germline, CDR1 is SGHRS, CDR2 YFSETQ. There are 16 residues in the CDR3. Trimming took 0 bases from V and 0 from J, leaving 13 bases between them. The chain's CDR3 is CASSLVTGDSSYEQYF. As DNA, the CDR3 is TGCGCCAGCAGCTTGGTTACAGGCGACAGCTCCTACGAGCAGTACTTC. The full variable domain, its missing parts supplied by reference TRBV5-1 and TRBJ2-7, is KAGVTQTPRYLIKTRGQQVTLSCSPISGHRSVSWYQQTPGQGLQFLFEYFSETQRNKGNFPGRFSGRQFSNSRSEMNVSTLELGDSALYLCASSLVTGDSSYEQYFGPGTRLTVT.

As DNA, the CDR3 is TGTGCCAGCTCACCGTCGGGTGTCCAGAGACAAACTGAAGCTTTCTTT. Amino acid sequence: CASSPSGVQRQTEAFF. The rearrangement links TRBV18 to TRBJ1-1; D remains ambiguous. This CDR3 contains 16 residues. CDR1 KGHSH and CDR2 LQKENI come from the germline V gene. Trimming removed 3 bases at V and 5 bases at J, with 19 bases between.

This chain joins TRBV30 and TRBJ2-1; tentative D call: TRBD2 (5 bases). Per the germline V gene, CDR1 is GTSNPN and CDR2 is SVGIG (reference sequence). V was trimmed by 0 bases and J by 12 bases, leaving 12 bases between them. This CDR3 comprises 12 residues. The CDR3: CAWSVADPGQFF. The CDR3 nucleotides read TGTGCCTGGAGTGTAGCGGACCCAGGGCAGTTCTTC.

In regard to this clone: The same CDR3 arises from other DNA sequences in this sample as well. J is TRBJ1-2 and V is TRBV6-1, with TRBD1 as a possible D gene (5 bases). The CDR3 extends over 13 amino acids. The germline V gene has CDR1 MNHNS and CDR2 SASEGT. V was pared by 2 bases and J by 2 bases, with 6 bases between. DNA of the CDR3: TGTGCCAGCAGTGAAAACAGGAACTATGGCTACACCTTC. The encoded protein is CASSENRNYGYTF.

Worth noting for this clone: This same CDR3 is encoded by further DNA sequences in the sample. The chain uses TRBV7-2 and TRBJ2-1, with 7 bases that match TRBD2. The V and J ends lost 3 bases and 2 bases, in that order; junction bases with no gene match: 4. The germline V gene has CDR1 SGHTA and CDR2 FQGNSA. This CDR3 comprises 15 residues. CDR3 nucleotides: TGTGCCAGCAGCTTGGCTAGCGGCACCTACAATGAGCAGTTCTTC. Translated, it gives CASSLASGTYNEQFF.

J is TRBJ2-5 and V is TRBV5-1, with a tentative D call TRBD2 (5 bases). CDR1 is SGHRS, CDR2 YFSETQ, per germline. V gave up 1 base and J gave up 1 base, with 14 bases separating them. The length of the CDR3 is 16 residues. CDR3: CASSLSQRPIQETQYF. CDR3 nucleotide sequence: TGCGCCAGCAGCTTGAGCCAGCGGCCCATCCAAGAGACCCAGTACTTC. The full variable domain, completed using reference TRBV5-1 and TRBJ2-5, is KAGVTQTPRYLIKTRGQQVTLSCSPISGHRSVSWYQQTPGQGLQFLFEYFSETQRNKGNFPGRFSGRQFSNSRSEMNVSTLELGDSALYLCASSLSQRPIQETQYFGPGTRLLVL.

J is TRBJ2-7 and V is TRBV25-1; D is uncertain. The CDR3 extends over 12 amino acids. V lost 6 bases and J 5 bases, leaving 11 bases between the germline ends. Germline V lookup: CDR1 MGHDK, CDR2 SYGVNS. CDR3 amino acids: CASRDQNHEQYF. DNA for the CDR3: TGTGCCAGCAGAGACCAAAATCACGAGCAGTACTTC.

V and J are TRBV29-1 and TRBJ1-2; maybe TRBD1 (6 bases). CDR1 is SQVTM and CDR2 is ANQGSEA in the germline V gene. The CDR3 is made up of 12 amino acids. V lost 2 bases and J 4 bases, leaving 8 bases between the germline ends. CDR3 sequence reads: CSVEKGVYGYTF. For the CDR3, the DNA is TGCAGCGTTGAAAAGGGGGTCTATGGCTACACCTTC.

This clone was picked up one time. The V gene is TRBV28, the J gene TRBJ1-1, with 7 bases fitting TRBD1. The trim removed 1 base at V and 10 bases at J, leaving 0 bases unmatched. The CDR3 runs 11 residues. Germline CDR1 MDHEN, CDR2 SYDVKM. CDR3 in DNA: TGTGCCAGCAGTTTATCAGGGGGAGCTTTCTTT. The encoded protein is CASSLSGGAFF.

V gene TRBV5-4 combines with J gene TRBJ2-5, with 13 bases lining up with TRBD2. The CDR3 is made up of 16 amino acids. Germline CDR1 and CDR2: SGHNT and YYREEE (reference sequence). V trimming: 3 bases; J trimming: 5 bases; junction bases outside the gene matches: 7. In nucleotides, the CDR3 is TGTGCCAGCAGCTCAGGACTAGCGGGAGATAGGGAGACCCAGTACTTC. Its protein product is CASSSGLAGDRETQYF.

The rearrangement links TRBV30 to TRBJ2-6; either TRBD1 or TRBD2 may supply D (5 bases each). V lost 5 bases, J lost 0 bases, and 14 bases lay in between. CDR3 length: 16 residues. CDR1 and CDR2 (germline): GTSNPN, SVGIG (reference sequence). The CDR3 here is CAWAGTFSSGANVLTF. The CDR3 coding sequence is TGTGCCTGGGCCGGGACCTTCAGCTCTGGGGCCAACGTCCTGACTTTC.

The chain carries TRBV28 and TRBJ2-3, with 8 bases fitting TRBD2. The V gene's germline CDR1 is MDHEN and CDR2 SYDVKM. Germline trimming cut 6 bases from V and 0 bases from J; bases unmatched to any gene: 11. The CDR3 totals 17 residues. CDR3 DNA: TGTGCCAGCAGGTGGGGACCCGGGGGGGCTAGCACAGATACGCAGTATTTT. This sequence encodes CASRWGPGGASTDTQYF.

Notes on this clone: This may arise from a read error, as a much more abundant clone is one base away. The chain carries TRBV5-1 and TRBJ2-3; the D is unclear. Trimming removed 4 bases at V and 2 bases at J, with 5 bases between. CDR3 length: 12 residues. Germline CDR1 is SGHRS and CDR2 is YFSETQ. In DNA form, the CDR3 reads TGCGCCAGCAGCCAAGACACAGATACGCAGTATTTT. Protein product: CASSQDTDTQYF. Based on the CDR3 plus reference TRBV5-1 and TRBJ2-3, the full variable domain is KAGVTQTPRYLIKTRGQQVTLSCSPISGHRSVSWYQQTPGQGLQFLFEYFSETQRNKGNFPGRFSGRQFSNSRSEMNVSTLELGDSALYLCASSQDTDTQYFGPGTRLTVL.

The J gene is TRBJ1-4, the V gene TRBV7-9; the D is unclear. In germline, CDR1 is SEHNR, CDR2 FQNEAQ (reference sequence). Trimming shortened V by 4 bases and J by 5 bases, and 11 bases separated the two germline ends. The CDR3 extends over 14 amino acids. For the CDR3, the DNA is TGTGCCAGCAGCTCCCCGGATAACAATGAAAAACTGTTTTTT. It encodes CASSSPDNNEKLFF.

The count of this clone is one. The chain recombines TRBV2 with TRBJ2-5, with unresolved D. V was shortened by 8 bases and J by 4 bases, with 5 bases between the two germline ends. This CDR3 spans 10 amino acids. Germline lookup yields CDR1 SNHLY and CDR2 FYNNEI. This CDR3 reads CASLIETQYF. The CDR3 DNA follows: TGTGCCAGCCTTATAGAGACCCAGTACTTC.

This rearrangement joins TRBV11-2 to TRBJ2-5; D remains unclear. Trimming took 3 bases from V and 1 from J, leaving 6 bases between them. CDR1 is SGHAT, CDR2 FQNNGV, per germline. The CDR3 covers 13 residues. The CDR3 spells CASSLSSQETQYF. In DNA form, the CDR3 reads TGTGCCAGCAGCTTGTCTTCCCAAGAGACCCAGTACTTC.